A selection of T cell receptor beta chains follows, all from one sample in a study of OX40 agonist ivuxolimab in advanced cancers. Generated by immunoSEQ multiplex PCR, the TCRdb table keeps only in-frame clones and is missing some. The sample lists 40,000 to 45,000 clones, more than 70% occurring once. Sequences were derived from CD4+ or CD8+ T cells sorted from blood, sampled in a trial of the OX40 agonist ivuxolimab. Receptor source: an adult with an advanced solid tumor such as melanoma, head and neck, liver or kidney cancer. Both conserved end residues are part of each CDR3.

CDR3aa: CASSPGTASQIEKLFF
j_gene: TRBJ1-4
v_gene: TRBV5-1

CDR3aa: CASSLRQGGETQYF
j_gene: TRBJ2-5
v_gene: TRBV5-1

CDR3aa: CASSLDVVGRDTEAFF
j_gene: TRBJ1-1
v_gene: TRBV5-1

CDR3aa: CSTASGGAAKNIQYF
j_gene: TRBJ2-4
v_gene: TRBV29-1

CDR3aa: CASSLAGRVGGYTF
j_gene: TRBJ1-2
v_gene: TRBV7-9

CDR3aa: CASSEFVRLNIQYF
j_gene: TRBJ2-4
v_gene: TRBV2

CDR3aa: CASSVVSGTLDNEQFF
j_gene: TRBJ2-1
v_gene: TRBV9

CDR3aa: CAWSVRQRATEAFF
j_gene: TRBJ1-1
v_gene: TRBV30

CDR3aa: CASSDRGQGYYGYTF
j_gene: TRBJ1-2
v_gene: TRBV18

CDR3aa: CASSEFWGADNYGYTF
j_gene: TRBJ1-2
v_gene: TRBV6-1

CDR3aa: CASSDQGQRSVPF
j_gene: TRBJ2-2
v_gene: TRBV6-1

CDR3aa: CASSLLGSTEAFF
j_gene: TRBJ1-1
v_gene: TRBV6-1

CDR3aa: CASSPLRDQGYEQYF
j_gene: TRBJ2-7
v_gene: TRBV7-9

CDR3aa: CAWSASGITDTQYF
j_gene: TRBJ2-3
v_gene: TRBV30

CDR3aa: CASSVRPTGGYTF
j_gene: TRBJ1-2
v_gene: TRBV9

CDR3aa: CASGVGGENTEAFF
j_gene: TRBJ1-1
v_gene: TRBV28

CDR3aa: CASSRTGSGSDSYEQYF
j_gene: TRBJ2-7
v_gene: TRBV5-1

CDR3aa: CASSSGLAGVADTQYF
j_gene: TRBJ2-3
v_gene: TRBV7-9

CDR3aa: CASRKGLGFGESSYNEQFF
j_gene: TRBJ2-1
v_gene: TRBV5-1

CDR3aa: CASSPLGTQYF
j_gene: TRBJ2-3
v_gene: TRBV7-3

CDR3aa: CASSRRGEKNIQYF
j_gene: TRBJ2-4
v_gene: TRBV19

CDR3aa: CASSRTSGYEQYF
j_gene: TRBJ2-7
v_gene: TRBV6-1

CDR3aa: CASRADTGSSSGANVLTF
j_gene: TRBJ2-6
v_gene: TRBV11-1

CDR3aa: CSGRARTGELFF
j_gene: TRBJ2-2
v_gene: TRBV29-1

CDR3aa: CASTSPGTGYTEAFF
j_gene: TRBJ1-1
v_gene: TRBV19

CDR3aa: CASSPRDPDLSTEAFF
j_gene: TRBJ1-1
v_gene: TRBV5-5

CDR3aa: CASSPGTLSYEQYF
j_gene: TRBJ2-7
v_gene: TRBV7-6